This is a list of T cell receptor beta chains from one sample in a study of control samples from healthy donors and cancer patients. Measured with immunoSEQ multiplex PCR; TCRdb has only the in-frame clones, and not every one. The table lists 130,000 or so clones, just under 95% of them singletons. The sequenced material came from PBMCs. These receptors were collected from a man aged 55 to 69 with colorectal cancer. CDR3s include the opening cysteine and the closing phenylalanine or tryptophan. The order of the fields is CDR3 protein, CDR3 DNA, clone size, V gene, J gene, D gene. D genes are given only for firm matches. Clone sizes are given selectively: once, few, many, or a class where the clone is expanded.

CDR3 protein: CASKGGTGRIDTQYF
CDR3 DNA: TGTGCCAGCAAAGGTGGGACAGGGAGAATAGATACGCAGTATTTT
clone size: once
V gene: TRBV21-1
J gene: TRBJ2-3
D gene: NA

CDR3 protein: CASSRLGGRDTEAFF
CDR3 DNA: TGTGCCAGCAGCCGTTTGGGGGGGAGAGACACTGAAGCTTTCTTT
clone size: NA
V gene: TRBV3-1/TRBV3-2
J gene: TRBJ1-1
D gene: NA

CDR3 protein: CAWSRQGEYYGYTF
CDR3 DNA: TGTGCCTGGAGTAGACAGGGGGAATACTATGGCTACACCTTC
clone size: NA
V gene: TRBV30
J gene: TRBJ1-2
D gene: TRBD1

CDR3 protein: CASSPTGPAGAFF
CDR3 DNA: TGTGCCAGCTCACCAACAGGCCCTGCGGGTGCTTTCTTT
clone size: NA
V gene: TRBV18
J gene: TRBJ1-1
D gene: NA

CDR3 protein: CASSLTGGGTGADTQYF
CDR3 DNA: TGTGCCAGCAGCTTAACCGGGGGCGGGACCGGGGCAGATACGCAGTATTTT
clone size: NA
V gene: TRBV7-2
J gene: TRBJ2-3
D gene: NA

CDR3 protein: CASSMTSGGEDEQYF
CDR3 DNA: TGTGCCAGCAGCATGACTAGCGGGGGGGAAGACGAGCAGTACTTC
clone size: NA
V gene: TRBV5-4
J gene: TRBJ2-7
D gene: TRBD2

CDR3 protein: CASSVGSYNSPLHF
CDR3 DNA: TGTGCCAGCAGTGTAGGCTCCTATAATTCACCCCTCCACTTT
clone size: NA
V gene: TRBV25-1
J gene: TRBJ1-6
D gene: NA

CDR3 protein: CASSPGRVQETQYF
CDR3 DNA: TGTGCCAGCAGCCCGGGCAGAGTCCAAGAGACCCAGTACTTC
clone size: NA
V gene: TRBV9
J gene: TRBJ2-5
D gene: NA

CDR3 protein: CASNRAGITEAFF
CDR3 DNA: TGTGCCAGCAACAGGGCAGGGATAACTGAAGCTTTCTTT
clone size: NA
V gene: TRBV2
J gene: TRBJ1-1
D gene: NA

CDR3 protein: CAWGSFNNYGYTF
CDR3 DNA: TGTGCCTGGGGGTCGTTCAACAACTATGGCTACACCTTC
clone size: NA
V gene: TRBV30
J gene: TRBJ1-2
D gene: NA

CDR3 protein: CASIQSDRELNF
CDR3 DNA: TGTGCCAGCATTCAATCGGACAGGGAACTCAACTTC
clone size: NA
V gene: TRBV6-5
J gene: TRBJ2-7
D gene: TRBD1

CDR3 protein: CASSYIAYGYTF
CDR3 DNA: TGTGCCAGCAGTTATATCGCTTACGGCTACACCTTC
clone size: NA
V gene: TRBV6-2/TRBV6-3
J gene: TRBJ1-2
D gene: NA

CDR3 protein: CASSPPRPGYNTEAFF
CDR3 DNA: TGTGCCAGCTCACCACCAAGGCCAGGGTACAACACTGAAGCTTTCTTT
clone size: NA
V gene: TRBV18
J gene: TRBJ1-1
D gene: NA

CDR3 protein: CASSRGDQPQHF
CDR3 DNA: TGTGCCAGCAGCCGAGGGGACCAGCCCCAGCATTTT
clone size: few
V gene: TRBV7-9
J gene: TRBJ1-5
D gene: NA

CDR3 protein: CASSLQDSVTDTQYF
CDR3 DNA: TGCGCCAGCAGCTTACAGGACAGCGTTACAGATACGCAGTATTTT
clone size: NA
V gene: TRBV5-1
J gene: TRBJ2-3
D gene: NA

CDR3 protein: CASSQEWRSGELFF
CDR3 DNA: TGCGCCAGCAGCCAAGAATGGAGGTCCGGGGAGCTGTTTTTT
clone size: NA
V gene: TRBV4-1
J gene: TRBJ2-2
D gene: NA

CDR3 protein: CASSNCAGPGDSPLHF
CDR3 DNA: TGTGCCAGCAGCAATTGTGCCGGACCGGGGGATTCACCCCTCCACTTT
clone size: NA
V gene: TRBV21-1
J gene: TRBJ1-6
D gene: NA

CDR3 protein: CASSQVGAGVQPQHF
CDR3 DNA: TGCGCCAGCAGCCAAGTCGGTGCGGGGGTTCAGCCCCAGCATTTT
clone size: NA
V gene: TRBV4-1
J gene: TRBJ1-5
D gene: NA

CDR3 protein: CASSKRTSGGKPSLEQFF
CDR3 DNA: TGTGCCAGTAGTAAACGGACTAGCGGGGGTAAACCTAGTCTTGAGCAGTTCTTC
clone size: once
V gene: TRBV19
J gene: TRBJ2-1
D gene: TRBD2

CDR3 protein: CASRQYSNQPQHF
CDR3 DNA: TGTGCCAGCCGACAGTATAGCAATCAGCCCCAGCATTTT
clone size: NA
V gene: TRBV19
J gene: TRBJ1-5
D gene: NA

CDR3 protein: CSASPLAGYGYTF
CDR3 DNA: TGCAGTGCTAGTCCCCTCGCGGGCTATGGCTACACCTTC
clone size: NA
V gene: TRBV20-1
J gene: TRBJ1-2
D gene: NA

CDR3 protein: CATSDPGDRDRFSEQYF
CDR3 DNA: TGTGCCACCAGTGATCCTGGGGACAGGGACCGATTCTCCGAGCAGTACTTC
clone size: NA
V gene: TRBV24-1
J gene: TRBJ2-7
D gene: TRBD1

CDR3 protein: CASSLSSQETQYF
CDR3 DNA: TGTGCCAGCAGCTTAAGTAGCCAAGAGACCCAGTACTTC
clone size: NA
V gene: TRBV13
J gene: TRBJ2-5
D gene: NA

CDR3 protein: CATSDSTANYGYTF
CDR3 DNA: TGTGCCACCAGTGATTCGACAGCCAACTATGGCTACACCTTC
clone size: NA
V gene: TRBV24-1
J gene: TRBJ1-2
D gene: NA

CDR3 protein: CASSQEALSYEQYF
CDR3 DNA: TGTGCCAGCAGCCAAGAAGCACTCTCCTACGAGCAGTACTTC
clone size: NA
V gene: TRBV3-1/TRBV3-2
J gene: TRBJ2-7
D gene: NA

CDR3 protein: CASSPYEGSTEAFF
CDR3 DNA: TGTGCCAGCTCACCATACGAGGGGAGCACTGAAGCTTTCTTT
clone size: NA
V gene: TRBV18
J gene: TRBJ1-1
D gene: NA

CDR3 protein: CASSQGGGEDQPQHF
CDR3 DNA: TGCGCCAGCAGCCAAGGAGGGGGGGAAGACCAGCCCCAGCATTTT
clone size: NA
V gene: TRBV4-1
J gene: TRBJ1-5
D gene: NA

CDR3 protein: CASSFNNVNLNYGYTF
CDR3 DNA: TGCGCCAGCAGCTTTAACAACGTAAACCTTAACTATGGCTACACCTTC
clone size: NA
V gene: TRBV5-1
J gene: TRBJ1-2
D gene: NA

CDR3 protein: CASRDLSWYF
CDR3 DNA: TGTGCCAGCAGGGACCTCTCGTGGTATTTT
clone size: NA
V gene: TRBV6-5
J gene: TRBJ2-3
D gene: NA

CDR3 protein: CASSFPRDAYEQYF
CDR3 DNA: TGTGCCAGCAGTTTCCCCCGCGACGCCTACGAGCAGTACTTC
clone size: NA
V gene: TRBV28
J gene: TRBJ2-7
D gene: NA

CDR3 protein: CASSEQGDTEAFF
CDR3 DNA: TGTGCCAGCTCAGAACAGGGGGACACTGAAGCTTTCTTT
clone size: NA
V gene: TRBV18
J gene: TRBJ1-1
D gene: TRBD1

CDR3 protein: CASSYPRDRGNSPLHF
CDR3 DNA: TGTGCCAGCAGTTACCCCCGGGACAGGGGTAATTCACCCCTCCACTTT
clone size: NA
V gene: TRBV6-2/TRBV6-3
J gene: TRBJ1-6
D gene: TRBD1

CDR3 protein: CAWSTGHAYEQYF
CDR3 DNA: TGTGCCTGGAGTACAGGACATGCCTACGAGCAGTACTTC
clone size: NA
V gene: TRBV30
J gene: TRBJ2-7
D gene: NA

CDR3 protein: CASSQAGSGNTIYF
CDR3 DNA: TGCGCCAGCAGCCAAGCAGGATCTGGAAACACCATATATTTT
clone size: NA
V gene: TRBV4-1
J gene: TRBJ1-3
D gene: NA

CDR3 protein: CASSLGGGSTDTQYF
CDR3 DNA: TGTGCCAGCAGTCTGGGGGGGGGAAGCACAGATACGCAGTATTTT
clone size: NA
V gene: TRBV2
J gene: TRBJ2-3
D gene: TRBD2

CDR3 protein: CASSFEPGASYEQYF
CDR3 DNA: TGTGCCAGCAGCTTTGAACCAGGGGCCTCCTACGAGCAGTACTTC
clone size: NA
V gene: TRBV7-2
J gene: TRBJ2-7
D gene: NA

CDR3 protein: CASRGLNNEQFF
CDR3 DNA: TGTGCCAGCAGGGGACTGAACAATGAGCAGTTCTTC
clone size: NA
V gene: TRBV6-5
J gene: TRBJ2-1
D gene: NA

CDR3 protein: CASSPHGAGTDTQYF
CDR3 DNA: TGTGCCAGCAGCCCCCACGGGGCGGGCACAGATACGCAGTATTTT
clone size: NA
V gene: TRBV3-1/TRBV3-2
J gene: TRBJ2-3
D gene: NA

CDR3 protein: CASSQDGNQPQHF
CDR3 DNA: TGCGCCAGCAGCCAAGATGGTAATCAGCCCCAGCATTTT
clone size: NA
V gene: TRBV4-3
J gene: TRBJ1-5
D gene: NA

CDR3 protein: CASSQGRFRDKYF
CDR3 DNA: TGTGCCAGCAGCCAAGGGCGTTTTAGGGACAAGTACTTC
clone size: NA
V gene: TRBV3-1/TRBV3-2
J gene: TRBJ2-7
D gene: NA

CDR3 protein: CASSEVGSHRDTQYF
CDR3 DNA: TGTGCCAGCAGTGAAGTCGGGAGTCACCGAGACACTCAGTACTTC
clone size: NA
V gene: TRBV6-1
J gene: TRBJ2-4
D gene: NA

CDR3 protein: CASSKVAGVTNEQFF
CDR3 DNA: TGTGCCAGCAGCAAAGTAGCGGGGGTGACCAATGAGCAGTTCTTC
clone size: NA
V gene: TRBV21-1
J gene: TRBJ2-1
D gene: NA

CDR3 protein: CASSQPDRGHYGYTF
CDR3 DNA: TGCGCCAGCAGCCAACCCGACAGGGGGCATTATGGCTACACCTTC
clone size: once
V gene: TRBV4-1
J gene: TRBJ1-2
D gene: TRBD1

CDR3 protein: CSGEGEFWTEAFF
CDR3 DNA: TGCAGCGGGGAGGGGGAGTTCTGGACTGAAGCTTTCTTT
clone size: NA
V gene: TRBV29-1
J gene: TRBJ1-1
D gene: NA

CDR3 protein: CASSLIMGQRETQYF
CDR3 DNA: TGCGCCAGCAGCTTAATAATGGGACAGCGAGAGACCCAGTACTTC
clone size: NA
V gene: TRBV5-1
J gene: TRBJ2-5
D gene: TRBD1

CDR3 protein: CASSRQGLTDTQYF
CDR3 DNA: TGTGCCAGCAGCCGACAGGGTTTGACAGATACGCAGTATTTT
clone size: NA
V gene: TRBV3-1/TRBV3-2
J gene: TRBJ2-3
D gene: TRBD1

CDR3 protein: CASSYDQTQPLHF
CDR3 DNA: TGTGCCAGCAGTTACGACCAGACCCAACCCCTCCACTTT
clone size: NA
V gene: TRBV6-5
J gene: TRBJ1-6
D gene: NA

CDR3 protein: CASSLTGPGANVLTF
CDR3 DNA: TGTGCCAGCAGCCTAACAGGGCCTGGGGCCAACGTCCTGACTTTC
clone size: NA
V gene: TRBV7-6
J gene: TRBJ2-6
D gene: NA

CDR3 protein: CASSKPTGVGTEAFF
CDR3 DNA: TGTGCCAGCAGCAAGCCGACAGGAGTGGGCACTGAAGCTTTCTTT
clone size: NA
V gene: TRBV7-8
J gene: TRBJ1-1
D gene: NA

CDR3 protein: CASSPWGGRGRSYEQYF
CDR3 DNA: TGTGCCAGCAGCCCTTGGGGTGGAAGGGGCCGTTCCTACGAGCAGTACTTC
clone size: NA
V gene: TRBV28
J gene: TRBJ2-7
D gene: NA

CDR3 protein: CASSLVNTEAFF
CDR3 DNA: TGTGCCAGCAGCTTAGTAAACACTGAAGCTTTCTTT
clone size: NA
V gene: TRBV7-9
J gene: TRBJ1-1
D gene: NA

CDR3 protein: CASSQDMGVNYGYTF
CDR3 DNA: TGCGCCAGCAGCCAAGACATGGGAGTTAACTATGGCTACACCTTC
clone size: NA
V gene: TRBV4-1
J gene: TRBJ1-2
D gene: NA

CDR3 protein: CASSLEPGRRPEQYF
CDR3 DNA: TGTGCCAGCAGCTTAGAACCGGGACGGCGGCCCGAGCAGTACTTC
clone size: NA
V gene: TRBV7-2
J gene: TRBJ2-7
D gene: NA

CDR3 protein: CASRPGSTDTQYF
CDR3 DNA: TGTGCCAGCAGACCCGGCAGCACAGATACGCAGTATTTT
clone size: NA
V gene: TRBV3-1/TRBV3-2
J gene: TRBJ2-3
D gene: NA

CDR3 protein: CASRKMTGNTEAFF
CDR3 DNA: TGCGCCAGCAGGAAGATGACAGGGAACACTGAAGCTTTCTTT
clone size: once
V gene: TRBV5-1
J gene: TRBJ1-1
D gene: NA

CDR3 protein: CAISESQAAYEQYF
CDR3 DNA: TGTGCCATCAGTGAGTCGCAGGCTGCTTACGAGCAGTACTTC
clone size: NA
V gene: TRBV10-3
J gene: TRBJ2-7
D gene: NA

CDR3 protein: CASSLRGREKLFF
CDR3 DNA: TGTGCCAGCAGCTTACGCGGTAGGGAAAAACTGTTTTTT
clone size: NA
V gene: TRBV5-4
J gene: TRBJ1-4
D gene: NA

CDR3 protein: CASTPWQGLLSSYNEQFF
CDR3 DNA: TGTGCCAGCACCCCATGGCAGGGCCTTCTATCCTCCTACAATGAGCAGTTCTTC
clone size: NA
V gene: TRBV2
J gene: TRBJ2-1
D gene: NA

CDR3 protein: CASSFGQANTEAFF
CDR3 DNA: TGCGCCAGCAGCTTCGGACAGGCGAACACTGAAGCTTTCTTT
clone size: once
V gene: TRBV5-1
J gene: TRBJ1-1
D gene: TRBD1

CDR3 protein: CASSLEGFGYTF
CDR3 DNA: TGTGCCAGCAGTTTAGAAGGGTTTGGCTACACCTTC
clone size: once
V gene: TRBV12-3/TRBV12-4
J gene: TRBJ1-2
D gene: NA